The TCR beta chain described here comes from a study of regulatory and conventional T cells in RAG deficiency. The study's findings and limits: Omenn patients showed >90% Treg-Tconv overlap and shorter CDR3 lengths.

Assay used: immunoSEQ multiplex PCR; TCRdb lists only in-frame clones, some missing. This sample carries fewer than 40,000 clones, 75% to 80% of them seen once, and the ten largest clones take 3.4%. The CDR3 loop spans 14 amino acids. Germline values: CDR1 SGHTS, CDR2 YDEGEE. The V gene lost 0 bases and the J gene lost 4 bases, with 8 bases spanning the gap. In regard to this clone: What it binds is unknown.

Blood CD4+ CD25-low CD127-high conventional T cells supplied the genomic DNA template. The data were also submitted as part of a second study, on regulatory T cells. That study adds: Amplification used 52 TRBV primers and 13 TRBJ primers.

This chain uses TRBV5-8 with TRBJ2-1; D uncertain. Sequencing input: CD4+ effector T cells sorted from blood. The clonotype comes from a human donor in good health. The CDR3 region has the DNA TGTGCCAGCAGCTTGGATCAGATTTACAATGAGCAGTTCTTC. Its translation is CASSLDQIYNEQFF.